Below, 20 T cell receptor beta chains from the same sample are listed, as sequenced in a study of neurological immune-mediated disorders. MiXCR, applied by TCRdb to the 5' RACE reads, yields one record per CDR3 protein. The sample records approximately 100,000 distinct CDR3 sequences, 3.5% being singletons. Sample: PBMCs. These receptors were taken from a young woman with multiple sclerosis.

This clonotype has ten or more counts. The chain recombines TRBV6-5 with TRBJ1-1, with D uncertain. Looked up from germline, CDR1 is MNHEY and CDR2 is SVGAGI. V lost 5 bases and J lost 2, with 3 bases in between. The length of the CDR3 is 11 residues. CDR3 in DNA: TGTGCCAGCAGTCGCAACACTGAAGCTTTCTTT. It translates to CASSRNTEAFF.

The table lists this clonotype with many counts. The chain joins TRBV7-6 to TRBJ1-2; D not resolved. CDR1 and CDR2 (germline): SGHVS, FNYEAQ. Trimming pared 1 base from V and 4 bases from J, leaving 16 bases between. CDR3 length equals 16 residues. The CDR3 sequence: CASSLGTGTLGYGYTF. As DNA, the CDR3 is TGTGCCAGCAGCTTAGGGACGGGAACCCTGGGCTATGGCTACACCTTC.

Many counts were recorded for this clonotype. V is TRBV10-3 and J is TRBJ1-1; no firm D call. Germline CDR1 ENHRY, CDR2 SYGVKD. The V and J ends lost 7 bases and 2 bases respectively, with 11 bases between them. There are 13 residues in the CDR3. Here the CDR3 DNA reads TGTGCCATCACCCCGGGCCAAAACACTGAAGCTTTCTTT. Protein: CAITPGQNTEAFF.

Only a few counts were recorded for this clonotype. The rearrangement links TRBV20-1 to TRBJ2-1; 9 bases agree with TRBD2. After removal of 5 bases from V and 5 bases from J, the junction contained 7 bases not matched to a gene. This CDR3 has 14 amino acids. Germline V CDR1 and CDR2: DFQATT, SNEGSKA (reference sequence). Here the CDR3 DNA reads TGCAGTGCTGCGGGGGGGGCCGGAAACAATGAGCAGTTCTTC. Its protein product is CSAAGGAGNNEQFF.

There are many counts of this clonotype. This rearrangement joins TRBV5-6 to TRBJ1-6; 7 bases map to TRBD1. This CDR3 region has 16 residues. The junction had 13 bases not matched to a gene; V was cut back by 2 bases and J by 11 bases. The V gene's germline CDR1 is SGHDT and CDR2 YYEEEE. The CDR3 sequence is CASSLGGGSLFTPLHF. The CDR3 DNA follows: TGTGCCAGCAGCTTAGGAGGGGGCAGTCTCTTTACACCCCTCCACTTT.

The chain combines TRBV6-5 with TRBJ2-3; weak D call: TRBD2 (6 bases). CDR1 MNHEY and CDR2 SVGAGI come from the germline V gene. The CDR3 sequence is 14 residues long. Trimming cost V 6 bases and J 0 bases, with 10 bases left between them. CDR3 sequence (DNA): TGTGCCAGCAGACGGGACTGGAGCACAGATACGCAGTATTTT. It specifies CASRRDWSTDTQYF.

This clonotype was found many times. The J gene is TRBJ2-3, the V gene TRBV7-2, with 13 bases identical to TRBD2. V dropped 5 bases and J dropped 4; count of bases not matched to a gene: 3. The CDR3 is made up of 15 amino acids. Germline V gene sequence: CDR1 SGHTA, CDR2 FQGNSA. The DNA of the CDR3 is TGTGCCAGCAGCAGGACTAGCGGGAGCCCAGATACGCAGTATTTT. This sequence encodes CASSRTSGSPDTQYF.

Ten or more counts support this clonotype. This chain uses TRBV20-1 with TRBJ1-5; 12 nucleotides align to TRBD1. From germline, CDR1 is DFQATT and CDR2 SNEGSKA (reference sequence). J was trimmed by 6 bases and V by 5 bases; bases with no gene match: 5. This CDR3 contains 14 residues. The DNA of the CDR3 is TGCAGTGCTGCCGGGACAGGGGGCGTTCAGCCCCAGCATTTT. Translated, it gives CSAAGTGGVQPQHF.

This clonotype was seen repeatedly, ten times or more. The chain couples TRBV3-1 to TRBJ1-6; D possibly corresponds to TRBD1 (5 bases). Germline V CDR1 and CDR2: LGHDT, YNNKEL (reference sequence). The CDR3 sequence is 19 residues long. V dropped 0 bases and J dropped 7 bases, with 22 bases sitting between them. In nucleotides, the CDR3 is TGTGCCAGCAGCCAAGATTATTACAGGCCCGACACGGGAAATTCACCCCTCCACTTT. Its translation is CASSQDYYRPDTGNSPLHF.

This clonotype has at least ten counts. In DNA, the CDR3 is TGCAGTGCCCCGGAGACTAGCGGGGGGGGCGAGCAGTACTTC. Its translation: CSAPETSGGGEQYF. This chain links TRBV20-1 with TRBJ2-7; 14 bases line up with TRBD2. Per the germline V gene, CDR1 is DFQATT and CDR2 is SNEGSKA (reference sequence). The V and J ends lost 6 bases and 6 bases, in that order; junction bases with no gene match: 7. This CDR3 comprises 14 residues.

Ten or more counts support this clonotype. This chain joins TRBV5-1 and TRBJ2-5; D unresolved. The CDR3 has 14 residues. CDR1 is SGHRS, CDR2 YFSETQ, per germline. Trimming stripped 0 bases from V and 2 bases from J, with 8 bases between. The CDR3 coding sequence is TGCGCCAGCAGCTTGGAACCAGAACAAGAGACCCAGTACTTC. This codes for CASSLEPEQETQYF.

This clonotype has at least ten counts. The CDR3 DNA reads TGTGCCAGCAGCTTTTTGACTCCTTCCGTTCATGAGCAGTTCTTC. This encodes CASSFLTPSVHEQFF. The V gene is TRBV7-2, the J gene TRBJ2-1; D remains unclear. Trimming pared 3 bases from V and 8 bases from J, leaving 17 bases between. Germline V gives CDR1 SGHTA, CDR2 FQGNSA. CDR3 length: 15 residues. Full variable domain (outside the CDR3, taken from reference TRBV7-2 and TRBJ2-1): GAGVSQSPSNKVTEKGKDVELRCDPISGHTALYWYRQSLGQGLEFLIYFQGNSAPDKSGLPSDRFSAERTGGSVSTLTIQRTQQEDSAVYLCASSFLTPSVHEQFFGPGTRLTVL.

This clonotype was seen repeatedly, ten times or more. The CDR3 bases are TGTGCCAGCAGCCCCACTCAGGGAGGTGAAAATCAGCCCCAGCATTTT. It is translated as CASSPTQGGENQPQHF. This chain connects TRBV3-1 to TRBJ1-5; possible D gene TRBD1, 5 bases. Germline assignment: CDR1 LGHDT and CDR2 YNNKEL (reference sequence). The CDR3 extends over 16 amino acids. V dropped 4 bases and J dropped 4 bases, with 17 bases sitting between them.

In its sample, this clonotype was seen many times. V gene TRBV5-1 combines with J gene TRBJ1-5, with D hard to call. V lost 6 bases, J lost 7 bases, and 11 bases lay in between. The germline V gene encodes CDR1 SGHRS and CDR2 YFSETQ. The length of the CDR3 is 12 residues. The DNA for the CDR3 is TGCGCCAGCACGAAGTCCGGCCAGCCCCAGCATTTT. It encodes CASTKSGQPQHF. Variable domain in full (rest from reference TRBV5-1 and TRBJ1-5): KAGVTQTPRYLIKTRGQQVTLSCSPISGHRSVSWYQQTPGQGLQFLFEYFSETQRNKGNFPGRFSGRQFSNSRSEMNVSTLELGDSALYLCASTKSGQPQHFGDGTRLSIL.

The table lists this clonotype with many counts. The chain recombines TRBV7-2 with TRBJ2-2, with TRBD2 matching over 12 bases. The germline V gene has CDR1 SGHTA and CDR2 FQGNSA. CDR3 size: 16 residues. V was clipped by 5 bases and J by 7 bases; unmatched bases: 8. DNA for the CDR3: TGTGCCAGCAGCCCTCGGACTAGCGGGATAGGCGGGGAGCTGTTTTTT. It is translated as CASSPRTSGIGGELFF.

This clonotype was observed at least ten times. The DNA for the CDR3 is TGTGCCAGCAGCTTAGAGGGGTTTGCGGCCGGGGAGCTGTTTTTT. Translating gives CASSLEGFAAGELFF. The chain couples TRBV11-2 to TRBJ2-2; D gene uncertain. Germline V gene lookup returns CDR1 SGHAT and CDR2 FQNNGV. This CDR3 contains 15 residues. V was cut by 0 bases and J by 6 bases, with 11 bases left in between.

A few counts support this clonotype. The chain carries TRBV7-2 and TRBJ2-7; TRBD2 is a possible D gene (6 bases). Germline loops: CDR1 SGHTA, CDR2 FQGNSA. The CDR3 is 14 residues long. V was clipped by 3 bases and J by 2 bases, with 11 bases between them. CDR3 loop: CASSFLSGTYEQYF. Here the CDR3 DNA reads TGTGCCAGCAGCTTTCTTAGCGGCACCTACGAGCAGTACTTC. The full variable domain, with the rest looked up from reference TRBV7-2 and TRBJ2-7, is GAGVSQSPSNKVTEKGKDVELRCDPISGHTALYWYRQSLGQGLEFLIYFQGNSAPDKSGLPSDRFSAERTGGSVSTLTIQRTQQEDSAVYLCASSFLSGTYEQYFGPGTRLTVT.

This clonotype came up many times. The chain carries TRBV6-6 and TRBJ2-1; 8 bases map to TRBD2. After removal of 7 bases from V and 6 bases from J, the junction contained 14 bases not matched to a gene. CDR3 length equals 16 residues. CDR1 is MNHNY, CDR2 SVGAGI, per germline (reference sequence). The CDR3 reads CASTLTGTSLSNEQFF. CDR3 coding DNA: TGTGCCAGCACCCTTACCGGGACTAGTCTCTCCAATGAGCAGTTCTTC.

This clonotype was detected many times. The rearrangement uses TRBV12-3 or TRBV12-4 and TRBJ2-1; 7 nucleotides agree with TRBD2. Losses at the gene ends were 2 bases for V and 2 bases for J; bases not matched to a gene: 0. The CDR3 sequence is 14 residues long. CDR3 coding DNA: TGTGCCAGCAGTTTACTAGCGGCCTACAATGAGCAGTTCTTC. It encodes CASSLLAAYNEQFF.

Ten or more counts support this clonotype. This chain joins TRBV7-2 and TRBJ2-5; 7 bases agree with TRBD1. Per germline, CDR1 SGHTA and CDR2 FQGNSA. The length of the CDR3 is 13 residues. The V and J ends lost 6 bases and 2 bases, in that order; junction bases with no gene match: 3. The CDR3 region is CASSRQGQETQYF. The CDR3, as DNA: TGTGCCAGCAGTCGACAGGGTCAAGAGACCCAGTACTTC. Supplemented by reference TRBV7-2 and TRBJ2-5, the full variable domain reads GAGVSQSPSNKVTEKGKDVELRCDPISGHTALYWYRQSLGQGLEFLIYFQGNSAPDKSGLPSDRFSAERTGGSVSTLTIQRTQQEDSAVYLCASSRQGQETQYFGPGTRLLVL.